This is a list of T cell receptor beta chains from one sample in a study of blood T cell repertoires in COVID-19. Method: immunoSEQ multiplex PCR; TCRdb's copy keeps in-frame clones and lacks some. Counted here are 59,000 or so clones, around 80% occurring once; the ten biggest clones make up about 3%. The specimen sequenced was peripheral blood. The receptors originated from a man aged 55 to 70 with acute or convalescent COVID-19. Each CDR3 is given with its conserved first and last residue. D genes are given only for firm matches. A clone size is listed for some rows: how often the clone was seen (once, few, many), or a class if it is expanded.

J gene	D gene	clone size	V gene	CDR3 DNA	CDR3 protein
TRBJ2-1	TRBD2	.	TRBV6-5	TGTGCCAGCAGTTTATTAGCGGGAGTAGACAATGAGCAGTTCTTC	CASSLLAGVDNEQFF
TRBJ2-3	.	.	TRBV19	TGTGCCAGTAGTTCGCCTCGGGGAGGCACAGATACGCAGTATTTT	CASSSPRGGTDTQYF
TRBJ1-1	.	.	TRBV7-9	TGTGCCAGCAGCTTGGAGCAGGGTTCAGTAACTGAAGCTTTCTTT	CASSLEQGSVTEAFF
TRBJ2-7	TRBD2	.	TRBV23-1	TGCGCCAGCAGTCAGGCGGGAGGGGCCTCCTACGAGCAGTACTTC	CASSQAGGASYEQYF
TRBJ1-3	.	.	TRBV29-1	TGCAGCGTGGGAGGGTCGCAAGTTAGCTCTGGAAACACCATATATTTT	CSVGGSQVSSGNTIYF
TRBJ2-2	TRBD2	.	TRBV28	TGTGCCAGCAGTTTAGCGGGAGAGGTCCGGGAGCTGTTTTTT	CASSLAGEVRELFF
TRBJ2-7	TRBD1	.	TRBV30	TGTGCCTGGAGAAGGGCCGGGACAGGGGATCGCGAGCAGTACTTC	CAWRRAGTGDREQYF
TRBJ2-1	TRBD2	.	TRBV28	TGTGCCAGCAGCCCTGGGACTAGCTCCTACAATGAGCAGTTCTTC	CASSPGTSSYNEQFF
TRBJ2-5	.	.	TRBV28	TGTGCCAGCAGTTTTTCGGAGACCCAGTACTTC	CASSFSETQYF
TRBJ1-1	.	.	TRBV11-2	TGTGCCAGCAGCTTAGCCCCGGGAGCGAACACTGAAGCTTTCTTT	CASSLAPGANTEAFF
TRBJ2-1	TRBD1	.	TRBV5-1	TGCGCCAGCAGCTTGGTCCCAGGGGGCAATGAGCAGTTCTTC	CASSLVPGGNEQFF
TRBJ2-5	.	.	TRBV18	TGTGCCAGCTCACCAATCCCAGGGTCGAGTCGTGGAGAGACCCAGTACTTC	CASSPIPGSSRGETQYF
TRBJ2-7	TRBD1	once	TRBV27	TGTGCCAGCAGTTTCCGGGACAGGGGGCGCGAGCAGTACTTC	CASSFRDRGREQYF
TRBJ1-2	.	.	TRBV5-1	TGCGCCAGCAGTGAGAACCCGGGTGGGAGTGACTATGGCTACACCTTC	CASSENPGGSDYGYTF
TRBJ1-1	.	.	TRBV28	TGTGCCAGCAGTTTGAGCCGGGAAGCTTTCTTT	CASSLSREAFF
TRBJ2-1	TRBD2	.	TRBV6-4	TGTGCCAGCAGTGCGGGACTAGCGGGAGGGTCCGGATACAATGAGCAGTTCTTC	CASSAGLAGGSGYNEQFF